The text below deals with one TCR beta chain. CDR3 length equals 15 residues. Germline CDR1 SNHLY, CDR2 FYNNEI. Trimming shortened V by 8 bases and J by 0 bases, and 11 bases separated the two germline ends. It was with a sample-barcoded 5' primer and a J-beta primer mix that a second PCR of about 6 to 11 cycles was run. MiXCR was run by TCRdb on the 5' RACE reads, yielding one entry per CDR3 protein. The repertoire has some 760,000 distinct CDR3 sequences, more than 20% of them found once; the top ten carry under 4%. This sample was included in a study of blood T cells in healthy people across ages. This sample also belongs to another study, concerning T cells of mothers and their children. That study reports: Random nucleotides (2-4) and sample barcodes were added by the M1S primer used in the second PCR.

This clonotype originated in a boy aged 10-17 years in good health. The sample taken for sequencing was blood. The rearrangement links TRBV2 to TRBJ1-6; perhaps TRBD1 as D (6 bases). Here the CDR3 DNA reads TGTGCCAGCCTCCAGGGGAGCTCCTATAATTCACCCCTCCACTTT. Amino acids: CASLQGSSYNSPLHF.